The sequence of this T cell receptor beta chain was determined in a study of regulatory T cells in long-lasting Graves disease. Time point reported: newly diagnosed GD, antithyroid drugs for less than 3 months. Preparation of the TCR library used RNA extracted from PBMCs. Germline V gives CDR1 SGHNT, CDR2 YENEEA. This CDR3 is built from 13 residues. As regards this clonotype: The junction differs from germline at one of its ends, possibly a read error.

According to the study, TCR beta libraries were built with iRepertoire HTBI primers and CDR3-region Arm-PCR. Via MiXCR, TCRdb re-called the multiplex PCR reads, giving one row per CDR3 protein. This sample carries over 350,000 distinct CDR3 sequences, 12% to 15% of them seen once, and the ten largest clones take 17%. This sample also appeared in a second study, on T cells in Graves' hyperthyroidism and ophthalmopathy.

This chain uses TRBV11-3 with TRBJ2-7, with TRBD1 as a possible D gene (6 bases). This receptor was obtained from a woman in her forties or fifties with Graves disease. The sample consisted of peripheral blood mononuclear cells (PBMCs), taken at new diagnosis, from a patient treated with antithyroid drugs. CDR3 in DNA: TGTGCCGGCAGCCCCAGGGGCTCCTACGAGCAGTACTTC. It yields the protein CAGSPRGSYEQYF.